The 19 T cell receptor beta chains below all came from one sample that was sequenced in a study of control samples from healthy donors and cancer patients. Assay: immunoSEQ multiplex PCR; the TCRdb copy retains only in-frame clones and omits some. Of about 140,000 clones in the sample, 75% to 95% were seen once. The sample taken for sequencing was blood. These receptors were taken from a man between 18 and 29 years old in good health.

The rearrangement links TRBV29-1 to TRBJ1-3, with unresolved D. V lost 7 bases and J 8 bases, leaving 12 bases between the germline ends. The CDR3 consists of 11 residues. Per germline, CDR1 SQVTM and CDR2 ANQGSEA. As DNA, the CDR3 is TGCAGCGCGAGGGTTTCGGACACCATATATTTT. Translating gives CSARVSDTIYF.

The chain uses TRBV6-5 and TRBJ2-6; D is undetermined. Trimming removed 2 bases at V and 1 base at J, with 6 bases between. Germline CDR1 and CDR2: MNHEY and SVGAGI. The CDR3 runs to 15 residues. CDR3 residues: CASSYVESGANVLTF. The DNA of the CDR3 is TGTGCCAGCAGTTACGTGGAGTCTGGGGCCAACGTCCTGACTTTC.

The sample holds a few counts of this clone. The V gene is TRBV10-2, the J gene TRBJ1-5, with D uncertain. V lost 5 bases and J 0 bases, leaving 14 bases between the germline ends. From germline, CDR1 is WSHSY and CDR2 SAAADI. The length of the CDR3 is 16 residues. DNA of the CDR3: TGCGCCAGCAGTCCCGCCGGGAGCTATAGCAATCAGCCCCAGCATTTT. It specifies CASSPAGSYSNQPQHF.

The chain carries TRBV24-1 and TRBJ2-7; D perhaps matches TRBD1 (6 bases). Trimming removed 5 bases from V and 6 bases from J, with 13 bases in between. CDR1 is KGHDR, CDR2 SFDVKD, per germline. This CDR3 has 13 amino acids. The DNA of the CDR3 is TGTGCCACCAGTGCCCAGGGGAGAGGCGAGCAGTACTTC. It codes for CATSAQGRGEQYF.

The CDR3 is CASSPGRNTEAFF. Here the CDR3 DNA reads TGTGCCAGTTCGCCGGGACGGAACACTGAAGCTTTCTTT. This chain joins TRBV19 and TRBJ1-1, with a weak D call TRBD1 (5 bases). Germline V gene lookup returns CDR1 LNHDA and CDR2 SQIVND (reference sequence). Trimming shortened V by 8 bases and J by 1 base, and 11 bases separated the two germline ends. The CDR3 is 13 residues long.

The rearrangement joins TRBV6-6 to TRBJ2-3, with 14 bases lining up with TRBD2. Germline V gene data show CDR1 as MNHNY and CDR2 as SVGAGI (reference sequence). This CDR3 comprises 18 residues. With 5 bases clipped from V and 3 bases from J, the junction kept 10 bases outside the gene matches. CDR3 nucleotides: TGTGCCAGCAGTCCTTTCGGACTAGCGGGGGGACTTACAGATACGCAGTATTTT. Its translation is CASSPFGLAGGLTDTQYF.

The V gene is TRBV6-5, the J gene TRBJ1-2; 7 bases align to TRBD1. This CDR3 contains 13 residues. Per the germline V gene, CDR1 is MNHEY and CDR2 is SVGAGI. V shed 11 bases, J shed 2 bases, and the junction held 8 bases outside the gene matches. This CDR3 is CAGTGQLNYGYTF. The CDR3 DNA sequence: TGTGCCGGCACGGGACAGTTGAACTATGGCTACACCTTC.

The chain joins TRBV27 to TRBJ2-1; TRBD2 matches at 11 bases. Germline loops: CDR1 MNHEY, CDR2 SMNVEV (reference sequence). This CDR3 spans 16 amino acids. V shed 5 bases, J shed 4 bases, and the junction held 7 bases outside the gene matches. CDR3 residues: CASSGDSSGGYNEQFF. The CDR3 DNA follows: TGTGCCAGCAGTGGGGACTCTAGCGGGGGGTACAATGAGCAGTTCTTC.

This sequence joins TRBV16 and TRBJ2-2, with TRBD1 identical over 7 bases. This CDR3 is built from 15 residues. The V gene's germline CDR1 is KGHSY and CDR2 FQNENV. V shed 2 bases and J 4 bases; nucleotides not matched to a gene: 4. CDR3 in DNA: TGTGCCAGCAGCCAAGGAACAGGGGTCACCGGGGAGCTGTTTTTT. Translation gives CASSQGTGVTGELFF.

V is TRBV5-6 and J is TRBJ2-7, with D hard to call. CDR1 and CDR2 from the germline V gene are SGHDT and YYEEEE. V lost 4 bases and J lost 0, with 5 bases in between. The CDR3 consists of 12 residues. CDR3 bases: TGTGCCAGCAGCGTCCTCTCCTACGAGCAGTACTTC. It yields the protein CASSVLSYEQYF. Drawing the rest from reference TRBV5-6 and TRBJ2-7, the complete variable domain is DAGVTQSPTHLIKTRGQQVTLRCSPKSGHDTVSWYQQALGQGPQFIFQYYEEEERQRGNFPDRFSGHQFPNYSSELNVNALLLGDSALYLCASSVLSYEQYFGPGTRLTVT.

V usage is TRBV11-1 and J usage is TRBJ1-2; 8 positions match TRBD1. Germline CDR1 reads SGHAT; CDR2 reads FQDESV (reference sequence). After removal of 3 bases from V and 6 bases from J, the junction contained 3 bases not matched to a gene. The CDR3 is made up of 13 amino acids. The CDR3 spells CASSLNRGDGYTF. The CDR3 bases are TGTGCCAGCAGCTTGAACAGGGGGGATGGCTACACCTTC.

The rearrangement joins TRBV11-2 to TRBJ2-1; TRBD2 matches at 9 bases. V dropped 1 base and J dropped 15; count of bases not matched to a gene: 10. The CDR3 covers 14 residues. Germline V gene sequence: CDR1 SGHAT, CDR2 FQNNGV. Written as DNA, the CDR3 is TGTGCCAGCAGCTTAGGACTAGCGGAGCTCCCGGGGTTCTTC. It yields the protein CASSLGLAELPGFF. Full variable domain (remainder filled in from reference TRBV11-2 and TRBJ2-1): EAGVAQSPRYKIIEKRQSVAFWCNPISGHATLYWYQQILGQGPKLLIQFQNNGVVDDSQLPKDRFSAERLKGVDSTLKIQPAKLEDSAVYLCASSLGLAELPGFFGPGTRLTVL.

The rearrangement links TRBV6-2 or TRBV6-3 to TRBJ2-7; TRBD2 agrees at 11 bases. This CDR3 is built from 15 residues. With 4 bases clipped from V and 5 bases from J, the junction kept 7 bases outside the gene matches. Germline V gene data show CDR1 as MNHEY and CDR2 as SVGEGT. The CDR3 region has the DNA TGTGCCAGCAGTTGGGCGACTAGCGGGGTCCACGAGCAGTACTTC. Translation gives CASSWATSGVHEQYF.

The chain carries TRBV6-5 and TRBJ1-6, with D unresolved. V lost 6 bases and J 7 bases, leaving 13 bases between the germline ends. The CDR3 runs 14 residues. Germline assignment: CDR1 MNHEY and CDR2 SVGAGI. The DNA for the CDR3 is TGTGCCAGCAGGTCGCAGGAAGCCAATTCACCCCTCCACTTT. Translation: CASRSQEANSPLHF.

The chain combines TRBV11-2 with TRBJ2-7; 12 positions match TRBD2. With V trimmed by 0 bases and J by 1 base, 10 bases remained unmatched. Per germline, CDR1 SGHAT and CDR2 FQNNGV. The CDR3 spans 19 residues. The CDR3 DNA follows: TGTGCCAGCAGCTTAGATATCTACCTAGCGGGGGGGGAGTCCTACGAGCAGTACTTC. Its protein product is CASSLDIYLAGGESYEQYF. Drawing the rest from reference TRBV11-2 and TRBJ2-7, the complete variable domain is EAGVAQSPRYKIIEKRQSVAFWCNPISGHATLYWYQQILGQGPKLLIQFQNNGVVDDSQLPKDRFSAERLKGVDSTLKIQPAKLEDSAVYLCASSLDIYLAGGESYEQYFGPGTRLTVT.

The V and J genes are TRBV5-1 and TRBJ1-3, with 7 bases matching TRBD1. V shed 3 bases and J 0 bases; nucleotides not matched to a gene: 6. Germline V CDR1 and CDR2: SGHRS, YFSETQ. The CDR3 loop spans 16 amino acids. CDR3 in DNA: TGCGCCAGCAGCTCGGGACAGCCTTTCTCTGGAAACACCATATATTTT. As protein: CASSSGQPFSGNTIYF.

The chain recombines TRBV4-2 with TRBJ2-1; TRBD1 aligns across 7 bases. Germline V gene data show CDR1 as LGHNA and CDR2 as YNFKEQ. V shed 0 bases, J shed 7 bases, and the junction held 12 bases outside the gene matches. This CDR3 has 17 amino acids. This CDR3 is CASSQEGSEGADNEQFF. The CDR3 DNA reads TGTGCCAGCAGCCAAGAGGGTAGTGAGGGGGCGGATAATGAGCAGTTCTTC.

As DNA, the CDR3 is TGCAGTGCTAGTGGAGGAAAAAGGGGCGGCGAGCAGTTCTTC. Protein sequence: CSASGGKRGGEQFF. The chain couples TRBV20-1 to TRBJ2-1; D is perhaps TRBD1 or TRBD2 (5 bases each). From germline, CDR1 is DFQATT and CDR2 SNEGSKA (reference sequence). V dropped 3 bases and J dropped 10 bases, with 19 bases sitting between them. The CDR3 has 14 residues.

This chain uses TRBV5-1 with TRBJ1-1; 7 positions agree with TRBD1. The CDR3 extends over 17 amino acids. CDR1 SGHRS and CDR2 YFSETQ come from the germline V gene. Germline trimming cut 2 bases from V and 2 bases from J; bases unmatched to any gene: 12. CDR3 loop: CASSFPDSTGANTEAFF. The DNA of the CDR3 is TGCGCCAGCAGCTTTCCGGACAGTACAGGGGCTAACACTGAAGCTTTCTTT.